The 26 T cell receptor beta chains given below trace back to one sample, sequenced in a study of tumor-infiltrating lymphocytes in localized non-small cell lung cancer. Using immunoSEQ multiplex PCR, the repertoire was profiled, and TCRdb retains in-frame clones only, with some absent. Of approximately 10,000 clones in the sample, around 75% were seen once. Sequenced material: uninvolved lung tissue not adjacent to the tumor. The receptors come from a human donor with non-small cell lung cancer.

Here the CDR3 reads CASSPSWTQPQHF. The CDR3, as DNA: TGTGCCAGCAGCCCAAGCTGGACTCAGCCCCAGCATTTT. V and J are TRBV7-6 and TRBJ1-5; D not certain. Germline lookup yields CDR1 SGHVS and CDR2 FNYEAQ. Trimming stripped 5 bases from V and 6 bases from J, with 11 bases between. The CDR3 sequence is 13 residues long. The complete variable domain, with remaining parts taken from reference TRBV7-6 and TRBJ1-5, reads GAGVSQSPRYKVTKRGQDVALRCDPISGHVSLYWYRQALGQGPEFLTYFNYEAQQDKSGLPNDRFSAERPEGSISTLTIQRTEQRDSAMYRCASSPSWTQPQHFGDGTRLSIL.

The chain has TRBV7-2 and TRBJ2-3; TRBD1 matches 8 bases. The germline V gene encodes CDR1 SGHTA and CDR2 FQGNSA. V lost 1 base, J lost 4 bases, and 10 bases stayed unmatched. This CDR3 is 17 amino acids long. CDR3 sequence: CASSLDGRSGGADTQYF. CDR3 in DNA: TGTGCCAGCAGCTTAGACGGTCGTTCAGGGGGCGCAGATACGCAGTATTTT.

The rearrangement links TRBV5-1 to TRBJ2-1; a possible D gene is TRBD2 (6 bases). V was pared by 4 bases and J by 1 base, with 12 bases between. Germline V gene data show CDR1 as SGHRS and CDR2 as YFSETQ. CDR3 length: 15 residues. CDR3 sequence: CASSGGTVSYNEQFF. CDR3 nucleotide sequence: TGCGCCAGCAGCGGCGGGACGGTTTCCTACAATGAGCAGTTCTTC. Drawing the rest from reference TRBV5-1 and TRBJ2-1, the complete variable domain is KAGVTQTPRYLIKTRGQQVTLSCSPISGHRSVSWYQQTPGQGLQFLFEYFSETQRNKGNFPGRFSGRQFSNSRSEMNVSTLELGDSALYLCASSGGTVSYNEQFFGPGTRLTVL.

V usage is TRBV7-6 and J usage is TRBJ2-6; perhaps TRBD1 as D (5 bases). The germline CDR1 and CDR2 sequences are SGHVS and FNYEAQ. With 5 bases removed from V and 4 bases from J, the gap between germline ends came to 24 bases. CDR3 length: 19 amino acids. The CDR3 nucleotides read TGTGCCAGCAGCCAGTACAGGACCCGAGTATGTTCCGGGGCCAACGTCCTGACTTTC. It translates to CASSQYRTRVCSGANVLTF.

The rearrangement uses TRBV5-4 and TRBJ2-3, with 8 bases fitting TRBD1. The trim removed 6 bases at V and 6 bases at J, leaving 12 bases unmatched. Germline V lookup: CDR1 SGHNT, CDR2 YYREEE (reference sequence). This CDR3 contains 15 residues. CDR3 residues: CASTLGRGRGDTQYF. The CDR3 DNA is TGTGCCAGCACCCTAGGCAGGGGGCGCGGGGATACGCAGTATTTT.

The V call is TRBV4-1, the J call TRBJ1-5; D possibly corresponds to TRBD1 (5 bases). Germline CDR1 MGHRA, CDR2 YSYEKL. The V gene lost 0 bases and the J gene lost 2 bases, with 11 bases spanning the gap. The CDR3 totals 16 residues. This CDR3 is CASSQEGRGGNQPQHF. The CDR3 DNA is TGCGCCAGCAGCCAAGAAGGGAGAGGGGGCAATCAGCCCCAGCATTTT.

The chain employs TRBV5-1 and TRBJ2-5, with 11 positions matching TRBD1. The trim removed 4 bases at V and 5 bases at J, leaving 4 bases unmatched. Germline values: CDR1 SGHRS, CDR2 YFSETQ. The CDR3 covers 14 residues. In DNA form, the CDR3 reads TGCGCCAGCAGCAGGACAGGGGGCGTCGAGACCCAGTACTTC. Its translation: CASSRTGGVETQYF.

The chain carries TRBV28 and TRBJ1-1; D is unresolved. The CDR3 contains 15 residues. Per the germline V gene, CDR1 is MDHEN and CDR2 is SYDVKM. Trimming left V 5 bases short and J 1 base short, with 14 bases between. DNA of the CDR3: TGTGCCAGCAGTCTCCCACCGGGCTGGAACACTGAAGCTTTCTTT. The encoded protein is CASSLPPGWNTEAFF.

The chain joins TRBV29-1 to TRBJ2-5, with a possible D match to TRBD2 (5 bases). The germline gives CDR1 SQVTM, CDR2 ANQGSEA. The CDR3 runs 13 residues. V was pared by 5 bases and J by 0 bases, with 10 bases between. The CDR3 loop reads CSVRNSDQETQYF. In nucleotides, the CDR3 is TGCAGCGTTCGAAATAGCGACCAAGAGACCCAGTACTTC.

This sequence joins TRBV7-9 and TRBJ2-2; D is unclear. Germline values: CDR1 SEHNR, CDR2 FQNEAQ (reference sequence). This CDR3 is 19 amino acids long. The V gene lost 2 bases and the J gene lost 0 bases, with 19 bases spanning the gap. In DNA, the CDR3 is TGTGCCAGCAGCTTAAATCTGGCCTGGCGGAGCGCGAACACCGGGGAGCTGTTTTTT. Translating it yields CASSLNLAWRSANTGELFF. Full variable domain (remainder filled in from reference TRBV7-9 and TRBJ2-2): DTGVSQNPRHKITKRGQNVTFRCDPISEHNRLYWYRQTLGQGPEFLTYFQNEAQLEKSRLLSDRFSAERPKGSFSTLEIQRTEQGDSAMYLCASSLNLAWRSANTGELFFGEGSRLTVL.

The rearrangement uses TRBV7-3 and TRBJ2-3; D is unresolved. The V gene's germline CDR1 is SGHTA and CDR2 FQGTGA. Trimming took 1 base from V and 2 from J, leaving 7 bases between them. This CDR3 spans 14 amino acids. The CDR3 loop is CASSLMEATDTQYF. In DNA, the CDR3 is TGTGCCAGCAGCTTAATGGAAGCCACAGATACGCAGTATTTT.

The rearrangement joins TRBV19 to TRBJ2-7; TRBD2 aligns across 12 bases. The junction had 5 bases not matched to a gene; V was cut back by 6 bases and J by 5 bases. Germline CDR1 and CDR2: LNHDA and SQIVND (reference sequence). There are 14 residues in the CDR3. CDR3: CASSPSGRAHEQYF. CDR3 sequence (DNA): TGTGCCAGTAGCCCTAGCGGGAGGGCCCACGAGCAGTACTTC.

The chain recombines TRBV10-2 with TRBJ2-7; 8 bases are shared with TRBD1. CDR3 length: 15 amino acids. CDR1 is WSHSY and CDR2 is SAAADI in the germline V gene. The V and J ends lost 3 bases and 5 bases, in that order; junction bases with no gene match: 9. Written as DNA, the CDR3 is TGCGCCAGCAGTGACCTCCAGACAGGGGAGAACGAGCAGTACTTC. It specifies CASSDLQTGENEQYF.

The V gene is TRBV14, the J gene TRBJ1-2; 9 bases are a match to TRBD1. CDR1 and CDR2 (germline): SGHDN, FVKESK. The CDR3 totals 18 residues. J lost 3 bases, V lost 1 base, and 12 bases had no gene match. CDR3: CASSQVSSWDRVDYGYTF. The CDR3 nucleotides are TGTGCCAGCAGCCAAGTAAGCTCCTGGGACAGGGTGGACTATGGCTACACCTTC.

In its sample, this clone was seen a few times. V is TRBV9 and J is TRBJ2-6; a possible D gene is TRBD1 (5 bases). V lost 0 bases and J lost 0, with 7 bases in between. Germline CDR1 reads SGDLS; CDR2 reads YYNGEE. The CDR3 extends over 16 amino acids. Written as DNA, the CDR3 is TGTGCCAGCAGCGTAGGGACATACTCTGGGGCCAACGTCCTGACTTTC. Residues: CASSVGTYSGANVLTF.

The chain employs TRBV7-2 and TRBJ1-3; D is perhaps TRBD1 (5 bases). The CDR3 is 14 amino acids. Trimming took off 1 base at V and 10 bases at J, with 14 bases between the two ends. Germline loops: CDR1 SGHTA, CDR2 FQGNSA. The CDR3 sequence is CASSLVGPGTTIYF. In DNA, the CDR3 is TGTGCCAGCAGCTTAGTAGGCCCAGGGACTACCATATATTTT.

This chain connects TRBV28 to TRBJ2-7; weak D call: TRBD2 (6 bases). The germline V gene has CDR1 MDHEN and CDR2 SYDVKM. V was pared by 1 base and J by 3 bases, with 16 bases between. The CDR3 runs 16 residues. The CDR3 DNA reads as TGTGCCAGCAGTTTATCGGGGCCCAGCGGGTTCTACGAGCAGTACTTC. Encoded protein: CASSLSGPSGFYEQYF.

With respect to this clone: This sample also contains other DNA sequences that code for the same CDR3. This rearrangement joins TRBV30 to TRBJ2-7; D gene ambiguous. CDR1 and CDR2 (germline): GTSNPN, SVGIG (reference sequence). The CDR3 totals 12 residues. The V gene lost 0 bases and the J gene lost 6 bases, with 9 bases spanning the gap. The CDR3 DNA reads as TGTGCCTGGAGTGTCCCGGCCTCCGAGCAGTACTTC. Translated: CAWSVPASEQYF.

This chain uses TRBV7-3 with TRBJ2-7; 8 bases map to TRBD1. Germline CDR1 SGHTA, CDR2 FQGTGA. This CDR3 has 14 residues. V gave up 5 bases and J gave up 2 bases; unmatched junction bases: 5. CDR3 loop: CASSPGGPTYEQYF. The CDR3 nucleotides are TGTGCCAGCAGCCCAGGGGGCCCCACCTACGAGCAGTACTTC.

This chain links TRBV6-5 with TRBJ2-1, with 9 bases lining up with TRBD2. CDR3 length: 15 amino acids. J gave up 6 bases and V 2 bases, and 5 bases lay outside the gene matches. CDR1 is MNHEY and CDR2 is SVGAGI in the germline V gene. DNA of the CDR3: TGTGCCAGCAGTTACATACTAGCGGGTGTCAATGAGCAGTTCTTC. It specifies CASSYILAGVNEQFF.

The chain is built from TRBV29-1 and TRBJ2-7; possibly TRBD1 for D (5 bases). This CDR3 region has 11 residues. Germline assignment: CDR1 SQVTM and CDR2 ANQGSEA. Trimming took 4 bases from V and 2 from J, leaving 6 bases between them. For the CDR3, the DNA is TGCAGCGTTGGACAGACCTACGAGCAGTACTTC. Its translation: CSVGQTYEQYF.

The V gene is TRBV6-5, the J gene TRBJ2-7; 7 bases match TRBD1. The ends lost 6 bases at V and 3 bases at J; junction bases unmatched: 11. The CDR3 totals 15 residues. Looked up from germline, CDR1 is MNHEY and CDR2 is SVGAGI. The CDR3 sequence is CASSPPGQAFYEQYF. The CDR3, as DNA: TGTGCCAGCAGCCCGCCCGGACAGGCCTTCTACGAGCAGTACTTC.

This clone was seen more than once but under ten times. The CDR3, as DNA: TGCGCCAGCAGCCAAGCCCGATTCTACGAGCAGTACTTC. As protein: CASSQARFYEQYF. V gene TRBV4-3 combines with J gene TRBJ2-7, with no clear D. The CDR3 is 13 amino acids. Germline CDR1 and CDR2: LGHNA and YSLEER. Trimming cost V 1 base and J 3 bases, with 7 bases left between them.

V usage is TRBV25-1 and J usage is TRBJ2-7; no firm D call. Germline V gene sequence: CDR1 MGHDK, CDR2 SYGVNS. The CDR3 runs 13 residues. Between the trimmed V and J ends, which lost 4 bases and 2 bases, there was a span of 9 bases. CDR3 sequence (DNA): TGTGCCAGCAGTGTTATAGGGACCTACGAGCAGTACTTC. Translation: CASSVIGTYEQYF.

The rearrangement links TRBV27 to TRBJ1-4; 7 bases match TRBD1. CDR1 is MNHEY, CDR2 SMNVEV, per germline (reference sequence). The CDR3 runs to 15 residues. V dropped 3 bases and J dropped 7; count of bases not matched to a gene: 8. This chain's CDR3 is CASSLQGVSLEKLFF. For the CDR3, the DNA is TGTGCCAGCAGTTTGCAGGGGGTTAGCCTTGAAAAACTGTTTTTT.

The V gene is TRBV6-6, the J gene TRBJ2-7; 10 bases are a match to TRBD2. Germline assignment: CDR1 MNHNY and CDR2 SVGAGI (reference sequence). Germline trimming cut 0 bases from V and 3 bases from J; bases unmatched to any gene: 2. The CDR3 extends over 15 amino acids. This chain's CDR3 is CASSYSASGSYEQYF. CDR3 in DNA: TGTGCCAGCAGTTACTCGGCTAGCGGGAGCTACGAGCAGTACTTC.